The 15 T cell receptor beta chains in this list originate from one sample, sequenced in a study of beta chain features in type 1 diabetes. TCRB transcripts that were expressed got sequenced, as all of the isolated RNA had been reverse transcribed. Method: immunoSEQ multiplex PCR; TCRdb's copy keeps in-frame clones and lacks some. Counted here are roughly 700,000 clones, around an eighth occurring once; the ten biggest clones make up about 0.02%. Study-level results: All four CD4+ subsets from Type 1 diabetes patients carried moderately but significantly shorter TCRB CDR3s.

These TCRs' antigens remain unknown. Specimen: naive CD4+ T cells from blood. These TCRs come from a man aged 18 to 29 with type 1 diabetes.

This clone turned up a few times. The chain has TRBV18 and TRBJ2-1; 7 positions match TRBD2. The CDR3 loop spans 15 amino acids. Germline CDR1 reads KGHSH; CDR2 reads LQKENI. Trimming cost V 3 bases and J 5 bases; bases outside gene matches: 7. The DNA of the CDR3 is TGTGCCAGCTCACCGGCCGGGACTACAAACAATGAGCAGTTCTTC. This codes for CASSPAGTTNNEQFF.

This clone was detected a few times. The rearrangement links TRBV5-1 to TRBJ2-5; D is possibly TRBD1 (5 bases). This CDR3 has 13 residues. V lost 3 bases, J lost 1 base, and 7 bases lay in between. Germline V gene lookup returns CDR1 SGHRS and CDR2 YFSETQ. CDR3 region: CASSYDSQETQYF. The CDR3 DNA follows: TGCGCCAGCAGCTATGACAGCCAAGAGACCCAGTACTTC.

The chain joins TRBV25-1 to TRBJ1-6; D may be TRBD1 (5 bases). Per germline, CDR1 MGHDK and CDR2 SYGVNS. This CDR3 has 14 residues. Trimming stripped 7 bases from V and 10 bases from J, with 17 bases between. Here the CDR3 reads CASTAGLRGSPLHF. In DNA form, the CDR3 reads TGTGCCAGCACTGCGGGACTGAGGGGCTCACCCCTCCACTTT.

CDR3: CASSLDRDRGDTQYF. As DNA, the CDR3 is TGTGCCAGCAGTCTTGACCGGGACAGGGGTGATACGCAGTATTTT. The rearrangement uses TRBV6-6 and TRBJ2-3; 10 bases are a match to TRBD1. The CDR3 is 15 amino acids. Germline V gene sequence: CDR1 MNHNY, CDR2 SVGAGI (reference sequence). The trim removed 5 bases at V and 6 bases at J, leaving 8 bases unmatched.

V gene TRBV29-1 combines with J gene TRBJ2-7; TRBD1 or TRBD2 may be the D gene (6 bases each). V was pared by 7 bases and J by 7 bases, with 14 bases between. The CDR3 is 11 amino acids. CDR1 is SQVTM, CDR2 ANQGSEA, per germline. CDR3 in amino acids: CSAATGGEQYF. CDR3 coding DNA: TGCAGCGCAGCGACAGGAGGGGAGCAGTACTTC.

The CDR3 loop reads CASSLARDRGTPLHF. The CDR3 bases are TGTGCCAGCAGCTTAGCGAGGGACAGGGGTACACCCCTCCACTTT. V gene TRBV7-6 combines with J gene TRBJ1-6; 10 positions match TRBD1. Looked up from germline, CDR1 is SGHVS and CDR2 is FNYEAQ. This CDR3 has 15 residues. Losses at the gene ends were 0 bases for V and 11 bases for J; bases not matched to a gene: 4.

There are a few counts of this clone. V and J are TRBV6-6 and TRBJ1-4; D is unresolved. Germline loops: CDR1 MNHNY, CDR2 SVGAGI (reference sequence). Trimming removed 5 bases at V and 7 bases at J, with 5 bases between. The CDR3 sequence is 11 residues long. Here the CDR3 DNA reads TGTGCCAGCAGTACTTTTGAAAAACTGTTTTTT. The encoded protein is CASSTFEKLFF.

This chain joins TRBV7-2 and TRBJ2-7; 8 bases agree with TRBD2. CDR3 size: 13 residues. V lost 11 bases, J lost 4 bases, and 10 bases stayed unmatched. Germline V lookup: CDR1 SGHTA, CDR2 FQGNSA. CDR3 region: CAGGSGEKYEQYF. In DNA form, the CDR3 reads TGTGCCGGGGGTAGCGGGGAGAAATACGAGCAGTACTTC.

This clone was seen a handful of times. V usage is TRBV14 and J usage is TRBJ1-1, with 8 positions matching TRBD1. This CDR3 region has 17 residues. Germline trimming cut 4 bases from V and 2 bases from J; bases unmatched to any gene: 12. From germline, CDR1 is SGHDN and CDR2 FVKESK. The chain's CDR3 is CASSLIAGQAGNTEAFF. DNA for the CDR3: TGTGCCAGCAGCCTCATAGCGGGACAGGCGGGAAACACTGAAGCTTTCTTT.

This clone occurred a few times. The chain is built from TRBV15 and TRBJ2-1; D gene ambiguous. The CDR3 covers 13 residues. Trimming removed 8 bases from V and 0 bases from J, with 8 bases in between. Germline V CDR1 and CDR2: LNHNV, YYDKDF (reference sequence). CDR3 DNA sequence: TGTGCCACCCGGGCAAGCTCCTACAATGAGCAGTTCTTC. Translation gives CATRASSYNEQFF.

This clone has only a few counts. Written as DNA, the CDR3 is TGTGCCACCAGCAAGCCCTCTACTAGCGGGGAGCCAACCGAGTACTTC. Translated, it gives CATSKPSTSGEPTEYF. The rearrangement uses TRBV15 and TRBJ2-7; 10 positions match TRBD2. Germline values: CDR1 LNHNV, CDR2 YYDKDF (reference sequence). V shed 4 bases, J shed 11 bases, and the junction held 17 bases outside the gene matches. This CDR3 contains 16 residues.

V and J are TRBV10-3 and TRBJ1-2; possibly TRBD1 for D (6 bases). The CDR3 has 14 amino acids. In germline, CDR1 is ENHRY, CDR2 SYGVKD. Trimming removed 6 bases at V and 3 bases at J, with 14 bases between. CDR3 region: CAIRKDSPDYGYTF. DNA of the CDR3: TGTGCCATCAGGAAGGACAGCCCGGACTATGGCTACACCTTC.

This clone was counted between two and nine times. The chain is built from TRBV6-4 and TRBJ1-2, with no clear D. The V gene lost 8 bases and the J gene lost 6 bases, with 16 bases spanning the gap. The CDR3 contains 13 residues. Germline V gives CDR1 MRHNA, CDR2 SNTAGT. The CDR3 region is CASVPRIQDGYTF. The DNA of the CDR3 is TGTGCCAGCGTGCCACGGATCCAGGATGGCTACACCTTC.

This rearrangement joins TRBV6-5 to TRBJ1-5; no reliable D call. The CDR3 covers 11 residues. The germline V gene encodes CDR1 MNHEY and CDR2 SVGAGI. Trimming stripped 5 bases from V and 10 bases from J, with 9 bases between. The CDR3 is CASSNGGPQHF. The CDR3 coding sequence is TGTGCCAGCAGTAATGGAGGACCCCAGCATTTT.

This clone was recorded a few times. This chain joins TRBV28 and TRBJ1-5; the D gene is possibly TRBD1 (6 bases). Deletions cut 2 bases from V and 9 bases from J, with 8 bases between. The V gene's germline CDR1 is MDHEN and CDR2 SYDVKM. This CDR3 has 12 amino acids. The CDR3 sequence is CASSLRGLPQHF. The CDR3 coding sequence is TGTGCCAGCAGTTTACGGGGGCTGCCCCAGCATTTT.